This T cell receptor (beta chain) was retrieved from a study of shared clonotypes between healthy human individuals. Adult Caucasians living in Nashville, Tennessee made up all of the donors. Replicate PCRs were loaded with 300 ng DNA from unsorted PBMC, approximately 31,000 T cell genomes. The assay was immunoSEQ multiplex PCR, and TCRdb's table has in-frame clones only and misses some. Of about 460,000 clones detected, more than 70% appear once; the ten largest clones hold more than 10%. Note on this clone: Its target is not known.

Study-level points and caveats: A small donor pool kept down the genetic and exposure-history diversity that was represented.

Germline values: CDR1 MDHEN, CDR2 SYDVKM. Trimming shortened V by 7 bases and J by 6 bases, and 10 bases separated the two germline ends. The CDR3 loop spans 12 amino acids. The receptor was isolated from a woman aged 40 to 55 in good health. Some clones in this sample may be carry-over from other donors' samples. Sequencing was performed on PBMCs. This sequence joins TRBV28 and TRBJ1-3; D unclear. CDR3 sequence: CASKSGPNTIYF. In DNA, the CDR3 is TGTGCCAGCAAGAGCGGACCAAACACCATATATTTT.